These 20 T cell receptor beta chains were sequenced from one sample in a study of shared clonotypes between healthy human individuals. Libraries were prepared by immunoSEQ multiplex PCR; TCRdb keeps only in-frame clonotypes and omits some of them. The sample contains some 1.4 million clones, around 95% of which appear only once. The sequenced sample was naive CD4+ T cells sorted from blood. Noted subset: CD45RA+ positively selected. The receptor set was obtained from a man younger than 40 in good health.

V usage is TRBV7-2 and J usage is TRBJ2-7, with 12 bases matching TRBD2. The junction had 10 bases not matched to a gene; V was cut back by 6 bases and J by 7 bases. CDR3 length: 15 amino acids. Germline V CDR1 and CDR2: SGHTA, FQGNSA. CDR3 bases: TGTGCCAGCAGTCTCCTCTGGACTAGCGGGGCGGAGCAGTACTTC. Its protein product is CASSLLWTSGAEQYF. Complete variable domain (other parts from reference TRBV7-2 and TRBJ2-7): GAGVSQSPSNKVTEKGKDVELRCDPISGHTALYWYRQSLGQGLEFLIYFQGNSAPDKSGLPSDRFSAERTGGSVSTLTIQRTQQEDSAVYLCASSLLWTSGAEQYFGPGTRLTVT.

The genes are TRBV11-3 and TRBJ2-1, with 12 nucleotides matching TRBD2. Germline V lookup: CDR1 SGHNT, CDR2 YENEEA. The CDR3 has 16 amino acids. Trimming removed 6 bases from V and 5 bases from J; junction bases left unmatched: 8. This chain's CDR3 is CASSKTSGRSDNEQFF. CDR3 in DNA: TGTGCCAGCAGTAAGACTAGCGGGAGATCTGACAATGAGCAGTTCTTC.

V is TRBV5-1 and J is TRBJ2-5; 13 bases line up with TRBD2. Matching the DNA end better, TRBJ2-7 makes the J call doubtful. The CDR3 contains 19 residues. CDR1 and CDR2 (germline): SGHRS, YFSETQ. The CDR3 bases are TGCGCCAGCAGCTTACGAACAGGCCGGACTAGCGGGAGTGAGTACGAGCAGTACTTC. Translating it yields CASSLRTGRTSGSEYEQYF.

This chain joins TRBV10-3 and TRBJ1-2, with D maybe TRBD1 (6 bases). Trimming stripped 3 bases from V and 2 bases from J, with 10 bases between. Germline CDR1 ENHRY, CDR2 SYGVKD. The CDR3 covers 14 residues. CDR3 residues: CAISETGLNYGYTF. CDR3 coding DNA: TGTGCCATCAGTGAAACAGGGCTGAACTATGGCTACACCTTC.

This chain uses TRBV28 with TRBJ2-3; a weak D match, TRBD1 (5 bases). Germline lookup yields CDR1 MDHEN and CDR2 SYDVKM. This CDR3 contains 15 residues. The V end lost 3 bases, the J end lost 3 bases, and 13 bases lay between the germline ends. The CDR3 reads CASSFRQIRTDTQYF. The DNA for the CDR3 is TGTGCCAGCAGTTTTCGACAGATTCGAACAGATACGCAGTATTTT.

This chain connects TRBV18 to TRBJ2-7; TRBD1 is a possible D gene (5 bases). This CDR3 region has 16 residues. Trimming left V 3 bases short and J 5 bases short, with 20 bases between. Germline V gene lookup returns CDR1 KGHSH and CDR2 LQKENI. CDR3 sequence (DNA): TGTGCCAGCTCACCTTTACCCGGACCCAGGGATGACGAGCAGTACTTC. Its protein product is CASSPLPGPRDDEQYF.

This sequence joins TRBV7-2 and TRBJ1-2; the match to TRBD1 covers 10 bases. This CDR3 contains 14 residues. After removal of 5 bases from V and 7 bases from J, the junction contained 7 bases not matched to a gene. Germline values: CDR1 SGHTA, CDR2 FQGNSA. The CDR3 protein is CASSTGQGTVGYTF. DNA of the CDR3: TGTGCCAGCAGCACGGGACAGGGGACGGTTGGCTACACCTTC.

This chain joins TRBV5-6 and TRBJ2-7, with 7 bases identical to TRBD2. Germline assignment: CDR1 SGHDT and CDR2 YYEEEE. The V segment lost 3 bases and the J segment 3 bases; nucleotides outside the gene matches: 6. This CDR3 has 14 amino acids. The DNA for the CDR3 is TGTGCCAGCAGCTCATGGGAGGGCCTCTACGAGCAGTACTTC. This codes for CASSSWEGLYEQYF.

The CDR3 DNA reads as TGTGCCAGCAACCAGATGGAGGGAGGGCCCTACAATGAGCAGTTCTTC. As protein: CASNQMEGGPYNEQFF. The chain carries TRBV28 and TRBJ2-1; 7 positions match TRBD2. This CDR3 has 16 residues. Germline V gene sequence: CDR1 MDHEN, CDR2 SYDVKM. V was clipped by 7 bases and J by 2 bases; unmatched bases: 11.

V gene TRBV5-6 combines with J gene TRBJ1-3; 9 bases agree with TRBD1. CDR3 length: 16 amino acids. V was pared by 5 bases and J by 0 bases, with 6 bases of the junction left unmatched. Germline V gene sequence: CDR1 SGHDT, CDR2 YYEEEE. The chain's CDR3 is CASRQQGASSGNTIYF. CDR3 DNA: TGTGCCAGCAGACAACAGGGGGCATCCTCTGGAAACACCATATATTTT.

The chain joins TRBV7-9 to TRBJ1-1, with D perhaps matching TRBD1 (6 bases). Germline CDR1 SEHNR, CDR2 FQNEAQ (reference sequence). The CDR3 contains 13 residues. The germline V and J ends were trimmed by 4 bases and 6 bases, with 12 bases remaining between them. CDR3 sequence reads: CASSSTGFPEAFF. CDR3 nucleotide sequence: TGTGCCAGCAGCTCCACAGGGTTCCCTGAAGCTTTCTTT. The whole variable domain, filled in from reference TRBV7-9 and TRBJ1-1, reads DTGVSQNPRHKITKRGQNVTFRCDPISEHNRLYWYRQTLGQGPEFLTYFQNEAQLEKSRLLSDRFSAERPKGSFSTLEIQRTEQGDSAMYLCASSSTGFPEAFFGQGTRLTVV.

The genes are TRBV5-1 and TRBJ1-1; D unresolved. This CDR3 is built from 15 residues. V gave up 2 bases and J gave up 1 base, with 12 bases separating them. In germline, CDR1 is SGHRS, CDR2 YFSETQ. CDR3 DNA: TGCGCCAGCAGCTTTGTGGATGTTGGGAACACTGAAGCTTTCTTT. Residues: CASSFVDVGNTEAFF. The whole variable domain, remainder taken from reference TRBV5-1 and TRBJ1-1, is KAGVTQTPRYLIKTRGQQVTLSCSPISGHRSVSWYQQTPGQGLQFLFEYFSETQRNKGNFPGRFSGRQFSNSRSEMNVSTLELGDSALYLCASSFVDVGNTEAFFGQGTRLTVV.

The rearrangement joins TRBV5-6 to TRBJ1-3; TRBD1 might be the D (6 bases). V was shortened by 0 bases and J by 2 bases, with 9 bases between the two germline ends. Germline V gene data show CDR1 as SGHDT and CDR2 as YYEEEE. CDR3 size: 15 residues. CDR3 sequence (DNA): TGTGCCAGCAGCTTGGGAACAGGGCCTGGAAACACCATATATTTT. Translated, it gives CASSLGTGPGNTIYF.

The chain links TRBV7-6 to TRBJ1-5; D not certain. The CDR3 covers 13 residues. Germline-derived CDR1 and CDR2 are SGHVS and FNYEAQ. The ends were cut back, 5 bases at V and 9 bases at J, with 14 bases in the middle. CDR3 sequence reads: CASSPEESLPQHF. For the CDR3, the DNA is TGTGCCAGCAGCCCGGAGGAATCCTTGCCCCAGCATTTT.

The chain recombines TRBV10-3 with TRBJ2-3; TRBD2 agrees at 8 bases. Looked up from germline, CDR1 is ENHRY and CDR2 is SYGVKD. This CDR3 spans 15 amino acids. J gave up 4 bases and V 3 bases, and 6 bases lay outside the gene matches. The CDR3 DNA reads as TGTGCCATCAGTGAAAGCGGGAGTGGGGCAGATACGCAGTATTTT. Protein sequence: CAISESGSGADTQYF.

The J gene is TRBJ2-4, the V gene TRBV6-5; D not resolved. The length of the CDR3 is 16 residues. V shed 0 bases and J shed 0 bases, with 9 bases lying between them. Germline V gene sequence: CDR1 MNHEY, CDR2 SVGAGI. CDR3 nucleotide sequence: TGTGCCAGCAGTTACTCGTATGCAATAGCCAAAAACATTCAGTACTTC. This translates into CASSYSYAIAKNIQYF.

The chain employs TRBV5-1 and TRBJ2-5, with 8 bases lining up with TRBD2. The germline gives CDR1 SGHRS, CDR2 YFSETQ. CDR3 length equals 16 residues. After removal of 0 bases from V and 4 bases from J, the junction contained 8 bases not matched to a gene. The chain's CDR3 is CASSLDGTSGGETQYF. CDR3 nucleotides: TGCGCCAGCAGCTTGGACGGGACGAGCGGGGGAGAGACCCAGTACTTC. The whole variable domain, filled in from reference TRBV5-1 and TRBJ2-5, reads KAGVTQTPRYLIKTRGQQVTLSCSPISGHRSVSWYQQTPGQGLQFLFEYFSETQRNKGNFPGRFSGRQFSNSRSEMNVSTLELGDSALYLCASSLDGTSGGETQYFGPGTRLLVL.

The chain recombines TRBV2 with TRBJ2-5; 10 nucleotides line up with TRBD2. The ends lost 7 bases at V and 4 bases at J; junction bases unmatched: 6. CDR3 size: 14 residues. Germline V lookup: CDR1 SNHLY, CDR2 FYNNEI. DNA for the CDR3: TGTGCCAGCAACCGGCTAGCGGGAGTAGAGACCCAGTACTTC. Residues: CASNRLAGVETQYF.

With respect to this clone: Other DNA sequences in this specimen translate into the identical CDR3. The chain is built from TRBV2 and TRBJ1-2; 8 bases align to TRBD1. Germline CDR1 SNHLY, CDR2 FYNNEI. The CDR3 extends over 14 amino acids. V lost 2 bases and J lost 3; bases outside the gene matches: 2. Written as DNA, the CDR3 is TGTGCCAGCAGTGAACAGGGGGCAGACTATGGCTACACCTTC. It encodes CASSEQGADYGYTF.

This chain connects TRBV5-8 to TRBJ2-6, with TRBD2 identical over 8 bases. The CDR3 has 18 amino acids. Germline V gene sequence: CDR1 SGHTS, CDR2 YDEGEE. Germline trimming cut 7 bases from V and 0 bases from J; bases unmatched to any gene: 12. The CDR3 region has the DNA TGTGCCAGCCCCGCTTACGGCGGGAGGAGCTCTGGGGCCAACGTCCTGACTTTC. This codes for CASPAYGGRSSGANVLTF.